Following are 20 T cell receptor beta chains from one sample sequenced in a study of T cells in Graves' hyperthyroidism and ophthalmopathy. It was RNA transcripts that yielded the amplified TCR beta CDR3 regions. First-round RT-PCR targeting the TCR CDR3 was performed with the HTBI primer set. TCRdb re-derived calls from the multiplex PCR reads in MiXCR, one entry per CDR3 protein. The repertoire includes approximately 610,000 distinct CDR3 sequences, 16% of them detected once, and roughly 18% sits in the top ten. Sequenced input: blood. Receptor source: a woman aged 18 to 35 with Graves' hyperthyroidism.

The chain is built from TRBV4-1 and TRBJ2-4; the D gene is possibly TRBD1 (5 bases). This CDR3 contains 17 residues. In germline, CDR1 is MGHRA, CDR2 YSYEKL. V was cut by 1 base and J by 0 bases, with 13 bases left in between. The CDR3 nucleotides read TGCGCCAGCAGCCAAGGCAGGGCGACTGAAGCCAAAAACATTCAGTACTTC. Translated: CASSQGRATEAKNIQYF.

This sequence joins TRBV7-3 and TRBJ2-1, with TRBD2 matching 9 bases. Losses at the gene ends were 3 bases for V and 6 bases for J; bases not matched to a gene: 6. The length of the CDR3 is 15 residues. Per germline, CDR1 SGHTA and CDR2 FQGTGA. CDR3 residues: CASSFMLAGSNEQFF. CDR3 in DNA: TGTGCCAGCAGCTTTATGCTAGCGGGATCCAATGAGCAGTTCTTC.

This clonotype came up many times. V gene TRBV12-3 or TRBV12-4 combines with J gene TRBJ1-5; D gene uncertain. The V end lost 5 bases, the J end lost 3 bases, and 14 bases lay between the germline ends. This CDR3 has 15 residues. As DNA, the CDR3 is TGTGCCAGCAGTCAATCTGGCCAGTTCAATCAGCCCCAGCATTTT. Protein sequence: CASSQSGQFNQPQHF.

This clonotype has at least ten counts. The chain couples TRBV24-1 to TRBJ2-1, with 13 bases that match TRBD2. Germline V gene lookup returns CDR1 KGHDR and CDR2 SFDVKD. Unmatched junction bases numbered 15, after V lost 3 bases and J lost 8 bases. The CDR3 extends over 19 amino acids. The CDR3 nucleotides are TGTGCCACCAGTGATATAGCCCCCAGGACTAGCGGGAGCGTAGATGAGCAGTTCTTC. As protein: CATSDIAPRTSGSVDEQFF.

At least ten counts were recorded for this clonotype. The genes are TRBV11-3 and TRBJ1-6; D ambiguous. This CDR3 is 14 amino acids long. Germline CDR1 is SGHNT and CDR2 is YENEEA. With 5 bases removed from V and 7 bases from J, the gap between germline ends came to 12 bases. The CDR3 nucleotides are TGTGCCAGCAGCCCCGGTACATCAAATTCACCCCTCCACTTT. Its translation is CASSPGTSNSPLHF.

In its sample, this clonotype was seen many times. The chain employs TRBV20-1 and TRBJ2-2, with TRBD2 matching over 9 bases. Germline lookup yields CDR1 DFQATT and CDR2 SNEGSKA (reference sequence). This CDR3 contains 18 residues. Trimming took 3 bases from V and 2 from J; bases not matched to a gene: 13. CDR3 in DNA: TGCAGTGCTAGGTCGATAGCGGGGGCGACTGCCAACACCGGGGAGCTGTTTTTT. Amino acid sequence: CSARSIAGATANTGELFF.

This clonotype was found once. The chain couples TRBV30 to TRBJ2-1, with a possible D match to TRBD2 (6 bases). The germline V gene encodes CDR1 GTSNPN and CDR2 SVGIG (reference sequence). V lost 4 bases to trimming and J lost 3 bases, with 16 bases between them. This CDR3 is 15 amino acids long. Here the CDR3 reads CAWTQVGRGYNEQFF. CDR3 coding DNA: TGTGCCTGGACCCAAGTCGGGAGAGGCTACAATGAGCAGTTCTTC. Full variable domain (remainder filled in from reference TRBV30 and TRBJ2-1): SQTIHQWPATLVQPVGSPLSLECTVEGTSNPNLYWYRQAAGRGLQLLFYSVGIGQISSEVPQNLSASRPQDRQFILSSKKLLLSDSGFYLCAWTQVGRGYNEQFFGPGTRLTVL.

This clonotype was observed a few times. The chain links TRBV6-5 to TRBJ1-5, with TRBD1 identical over 9 bases. The CDR3 has 17 amino acids. V was clipped by 2 bases and J by 3 bases; unmatched bases: 8. Germline assignment: CDR1 MNHEY and CDR2 SVGAGI. DNA for the CDR3: TGTGCCAGCAGTTACACGAGACGGGACAGGGACAATCAGCCCCAGCATTTT. Its protein product is CASSYTRRDRDNQPQHF.

This clonotype was recorded many times. V gene TRBV7-9 combines with J gene TRBJ2-1; TRBD2 agrees at 12 bases. The V segment lost 1 base and the J segment 1 base; nucleotides outside the gene matches: 8. From germline, CDR1 is SEHNR and CDR2 FQNEAQ (reference sequence). CDR3 size: 19 residues. The CDR3 reads CASSLGLAGVAPSYNEQFF. The CDR3 region has the DNA TGTGCCAGCAGCTTAGGACTAGCGGGAGTCGCCCCGTCCTACAATGAGCAGTTCTTC.

V and J are TRBV12-3 or TRBV12-4 and TRBJ1-2, with a possible D match to TRBD1 (5 bases). CDR3 length: 13 amino acids. V lost 3 bases and J 5 bases, leaving 10 bases between the germline ends. This CDR3 reads CASSFRDPYGYTF. The CDR3 nucleotides are TGTGCCAGCAGTTTTCGGGACCCTTATGGCTACACCTTC.

This clonotype has at least ten counts. This rearrangement joins TRBV20-1 to TRBJ2-1; D ambiguous. This CDR3 spans 12 amino acids. Trimming took 0 bases from V and 9 from J, leaving 9 bases between them. Germline lookup yields CDR1 DFQATT and CDR2 SNEGSKA (reference sequence). The CDR3 bases are TGCAGTGCTAGAGATTCGGCGAGTGAGCAGTTCTTC. Translation: CSARDSASEQFF.

A few counts support this clonotype. This chain uses TRBV19 with TRBJ2-1, with D possibly being TRBD1 or TRBD2 (6 bases each). CDR3 size: 15 residues. V lost 7 bases, J lost 2 bases, and 15 bases lay in between. The V gene's germline CDR1 is LNHDA and CDR2 SQIVND (reference sequence). In nucleotides, the CDR3 is TGTGCCAGTAAGCAACAGGGAGGTCCCTACAATGAGCAGTTCTTC. It specifies CASKQQGGPYNEQFF.

In this sample, this clonotype turned up many times. V is TRBV13 and J is TRBJ1-4, with D unclear. V dropped 0 bases and J dropped 11 bases, with 10 bases sitting between them. The V gene's germline CDR1 is PRHDT and CDR2 FYEKMQ (reference sequence). This CDR3 is built from 13 residues. CDR3 sequence reads: CASSLGGNTKLFF. As DNA, the CDR3 is TGTGCCAGCAGCTTAGGAGGAAACACCAAACTGTTTTTT.

Many counts were recorded for this clonotype. This chain uses TRBV12-3 or TRBV12-4 with TRBJ1-2; a possible D gene is TRBD1 (6 bases). Trimming stripped 5 bases from V and 4 bases from J, with 14 bases between. The CDR3 is 14 amino acids. Here the CDR3 reads CASSPYTGSYGYTF. DNA for the CDR3: TGTGCCAGCAGTCCGTATACAGGGAGCTATGGCTACACCTTC.

This clonotype was seen repeatedly, ten times or more. The rearrangement joins TRBV7-2 to TRBJ2-4; 10 bases map to TRBD2. The CDR3 sequence is 20 residues long. Trimming at V came to 5 bases and at J to 1 base, leaving 17 bases not matched to a gene. Germline V gene lookup returns CDR1 SGHTA and CDR2 FQGNSA. The CDR3, as DNA: TGTGCCAGCAGCGTCCCTAGCGGGAGAATGTGGGGGTTGGCCAAAAACATTCAGTACTTC. This translates into CASSVPSGRMWGLAKNIQYF.

The chain carries TRBV2 and TRBJ2-2; D is unresolved. Germline V gene data show CDR1 as SNHLY and CDR2 as FYNNEI. This CDR3 is built from 12 residues. V was trimmed by 6 bases and J by 9 bases, leaving 11 bases between them. For the CDR3, the DNA is TGTGCCAGCAGCCGGGCTCCCCGGGAGCTGTTTTTT. The encoded protein is CASSRAPRELFF.

The rearrangement uses TRBV7-9 and TRBJ2-7; D may be TRBD1 (5 bases). The CDR3 is 15 amino acids. Trimming pared 3 bases from V and 5 bases from J, leaving 17 bases between. The germline V gene has CDR1 SEHNR and CDR2 FQNEAQ (reference sequence). The CDR3 sequence: CASSFYGRPRDEQYF. The CDR3 nucleotides are TGTGCCAGCAGCTTCTATGGCAGGCCCAGGGACGAGCAGTACTTC.

Concerning this clonotype itself: Just one base apart from a much larger clone, this may be a read error. The rearrangement links TRBV28 to TRBJ2-7; D possibly uses TRBD1 or TRBD2 (5 bases each). The CDR3 extends over 15 amino acids. V was cut by 6 bases and J by 0 bases, with 15 bases left in between. Germline V gives CDR1 MDHEN, CDR2 SYDVKM. The CDR3 DNA sequence: TGTGCCAGCAGCGTGACCCCTGGGACCTCCTACGAGCAGTACTTC. Its protein product is CASSVTPGTSYEQYF.

The chain carries TRBV11-2 and TRBJ2-1; TRBD1 matches at 9 bases. Germline CDR1 reads SGHAT; CDR2 reads FQNNGV. This CDR3 has 14 amino acids. V trimming: 6 bases; J trimming: 10 bases; junction bases outside the gene matches: 10. CDR3 sequence: CASSITQGAREQFF. CDR3 DNA sequence: TGTGCCAGCAGTATAACACAGGGGGCGAGAGAGCAGTTCTTC.

This clonotype was counted many times. The V call is TRBV7-2, the J call TRBJ2-3; 8 positions agree with TRBD1. The V gene's germline CDR1 is SGHTA and CDR2 FQGNSA. The CDR3 is 15 amino acids. J lost 4 bases, V lost 7 bases, and 10 bases had no gene match. This CDR3 reads CASKSGAGGPDTQYF. In DNA form, the CDR3 reads TGTGCCAGCAAATCAGGGGCAGGGGGCCCAGATACGCAGTATTTT.